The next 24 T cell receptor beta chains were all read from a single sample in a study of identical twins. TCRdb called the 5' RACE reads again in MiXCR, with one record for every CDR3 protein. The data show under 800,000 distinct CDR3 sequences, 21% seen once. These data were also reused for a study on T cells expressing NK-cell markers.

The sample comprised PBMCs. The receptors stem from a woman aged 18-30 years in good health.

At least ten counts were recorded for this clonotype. The chain's CDR3 is CSVLTSTQETQYF. CDR3 coding DNA: TGCAGCGTTTTGACGTCCACCCAAGAGACCCAGTACTTC. This chain uses TRBV29-1 with TRBJ2-5; D is unclear. There are 13 residues in the CDR3. Between the trimmed V and J ends, which lost 5 bases and 1 base, there was a span of 11 bases. Germline CDR1 is SQVTM and CDR2 is ANQGSEA.

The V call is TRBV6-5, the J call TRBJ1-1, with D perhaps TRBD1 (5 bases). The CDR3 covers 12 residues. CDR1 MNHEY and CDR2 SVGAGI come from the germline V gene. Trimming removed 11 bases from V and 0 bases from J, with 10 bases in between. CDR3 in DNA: TGTGCCGTCGGACAACTGAACACTGAAGCTTTCTTT. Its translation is CAVGQLNTEAFF.

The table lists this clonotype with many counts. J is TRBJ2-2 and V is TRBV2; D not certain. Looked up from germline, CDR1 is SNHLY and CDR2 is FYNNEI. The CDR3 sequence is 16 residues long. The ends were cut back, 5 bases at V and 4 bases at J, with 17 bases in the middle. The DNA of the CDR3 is TGTGCCAGCAGTAAGAATGGACGGATTGGCACCGGGGAGCTGTTTTTT. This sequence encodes CASSKNGRIGTGELFF.

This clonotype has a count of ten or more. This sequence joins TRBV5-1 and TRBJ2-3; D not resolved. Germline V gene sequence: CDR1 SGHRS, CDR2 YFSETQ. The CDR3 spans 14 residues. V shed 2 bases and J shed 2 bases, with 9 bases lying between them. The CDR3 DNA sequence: TGCGCCAGCAGCTTAGGACGGATCACAGATACGCAGTATTTT. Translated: CASSLGRITDTQYF.

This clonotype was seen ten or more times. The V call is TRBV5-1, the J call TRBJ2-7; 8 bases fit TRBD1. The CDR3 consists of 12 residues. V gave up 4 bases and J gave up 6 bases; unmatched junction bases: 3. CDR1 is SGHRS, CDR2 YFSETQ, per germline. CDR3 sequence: CASSGDRPEQYF. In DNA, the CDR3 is TGCGCCAGCAGCGGGGACAGGCCCGAGCAGTACTTC.

CDR3 nucleotide sequence: TGTGCCAGCAGGTGGGAGGTCGGGGAGACCCAGTACTTC. It specifies CASRWEVGETQYF. The rearrangement joins TRBV7-9 to TRBJ2-5; perhaps TRBD2 as D (6 bases). CDR1 is SEHNR, CDR2 FQNEAQ, per germline (reference sequence). The length of the CDR3 is 13 residues. Trimming shortened V by 6 bases and J by 5 bases, and 13 bases separated the two germline ends.

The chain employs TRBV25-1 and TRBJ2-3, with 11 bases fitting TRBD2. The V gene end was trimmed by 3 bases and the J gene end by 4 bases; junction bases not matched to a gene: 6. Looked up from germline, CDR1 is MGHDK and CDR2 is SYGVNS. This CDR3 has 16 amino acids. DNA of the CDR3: TGTGCCAGCAGTGAGGCTAGCGGGGGGCCTGCAGATACGCAGTATTTT. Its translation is CASSEASGGPADTQYF.

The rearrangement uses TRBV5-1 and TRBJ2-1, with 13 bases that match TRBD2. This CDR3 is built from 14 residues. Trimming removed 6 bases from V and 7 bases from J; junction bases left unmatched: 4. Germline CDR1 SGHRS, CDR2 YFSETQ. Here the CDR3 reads CASTVLAGGNEQFF. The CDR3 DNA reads TGCGCCAGCACTGTACTAGCGGGGGGGAATGAGCAGTTCTTC.

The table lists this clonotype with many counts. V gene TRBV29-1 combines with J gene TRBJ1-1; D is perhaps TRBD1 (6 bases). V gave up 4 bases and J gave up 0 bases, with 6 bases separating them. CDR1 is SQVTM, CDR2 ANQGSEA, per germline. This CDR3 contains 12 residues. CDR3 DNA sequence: TGCAGCGTTGCAGGGGTGAACACTGAAGCTTTCTTT. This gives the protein CSVAGVNTEAFF. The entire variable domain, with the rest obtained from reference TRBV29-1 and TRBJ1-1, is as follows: SAVISQKPSRDICQRGTSLTIQCQVDSQVTMMFWYRQQPGQSLTLIATANQGSEATYESGFVIDKFPISRPNLTFSTLTVSNMSPEDSSIYLCSVAGVNTEAFFGQGTRLTVV.

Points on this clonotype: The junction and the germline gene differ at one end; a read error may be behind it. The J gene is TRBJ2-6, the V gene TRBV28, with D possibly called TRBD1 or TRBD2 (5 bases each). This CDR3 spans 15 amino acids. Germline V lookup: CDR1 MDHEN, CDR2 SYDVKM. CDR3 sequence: CASSFGRAGGNVLTF. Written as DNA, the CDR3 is TGTGCCAGCAGCTTCGGTAGGGCTGGGGGCAACGTCCTGACTTTC. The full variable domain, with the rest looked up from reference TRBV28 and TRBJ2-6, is DVKVTQSSRYLVKRTGEKVFLECVQDMDHENMFWYRQDPGLGLRLIYFSYDVKMKEKGDIPEGYSVSREKKERFSLILESASTNQTSMYLCASSFGRAGGNVLTFGAGSRLTVL.

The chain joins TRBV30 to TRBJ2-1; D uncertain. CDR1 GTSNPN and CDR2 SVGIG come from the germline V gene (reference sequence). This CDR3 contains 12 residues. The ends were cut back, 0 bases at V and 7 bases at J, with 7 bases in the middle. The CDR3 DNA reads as TGTGCCTGGAGTGTGGTCGTGAATGAGCAGTTCTTC. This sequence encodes CAWSVVVNEQFF.

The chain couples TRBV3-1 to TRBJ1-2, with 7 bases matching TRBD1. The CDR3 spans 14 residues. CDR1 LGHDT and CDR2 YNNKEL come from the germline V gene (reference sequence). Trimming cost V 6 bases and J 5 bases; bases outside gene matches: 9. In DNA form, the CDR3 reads TGTGCCAGCAGTAGACAGGGAACGGGGTATGGCTACACCTTC. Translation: CASSRQGTGYGYTF.

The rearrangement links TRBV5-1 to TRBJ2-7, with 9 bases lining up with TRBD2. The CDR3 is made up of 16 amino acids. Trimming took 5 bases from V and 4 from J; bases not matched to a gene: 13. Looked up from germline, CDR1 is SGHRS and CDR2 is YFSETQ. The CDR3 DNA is TGCGCCAGCAGTCCTACTATTAGCGGGAGTGCTTACGAGCAGTACTTC. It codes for CASSPTISGSAYEQYF.

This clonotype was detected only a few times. This chain's CDR3 is CSVVGEGGNQPQHF. The CDR3 DNA reads TGCAGCGTTGTGGGAGAGGGGGGCAATCAGCCCCAGCATTTT. This chain connects TRBV29-1 to TRBJ1-5; a weak D match, TRBD1 (6 bases). V dropped 4 bases and J dropped 2 bases, with 12 bases sitting between them. This CDR3 has 14 amino acids. The germline V gene encodes CDR1 SQVTM and CDR2 ANQGSEA.

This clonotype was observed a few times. The CDR3, as DNA: TGTGCCAGCCACCTCGAGGGCAGACCTTTCTACGAGCAGTACTTC. Amino acids: CASHLEGRPFYEQYF. The chain employs TRBV6-2 or TRBV6-3 and TRBJ2-7; TRBD2 might be the D (5 bases). Per the germline V gene, CDR1 is MNHEY and CDR2 is SVGEGT. CDR3 length: 15 amino acids. The ends were cut back, 8 bases at V and 3 bases at J, with 20 bases in the middle.

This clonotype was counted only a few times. The CDR3, as DNA: TGTGCCACCTCCGTAGCGGGACCATACAATGAGCAGTTCTTC. As protein: CATSVAGPYNEQFF. The chain recombines TRBV10-3 with TRBJ2-1; 8 bases are a match to TRBD2. After removal of 10 bases from V and 4 bases from J, the junction contained 9 bases not matched to a gene. Germline V gene data show CDR1 as ENHRY and CDR2 as SYGVKD. This CDR3 is 14 amino acids long.

CDR3 sequence: CASSLEGTGGSGAFF. The CDR3 region has the DNA TGTGCCAGCAGCTTGGAAGGGACGGGAGGCTCTGGAGCTTTCTTT. The rearrangement joins TRBV5-5 to TRBJ1-1, with D tentatively TRBD1 (5 bases). The CDR3 length is 15 residues. Germline CDR1 reads SGHKS; CDR2 reads YYEKEE (reference sequence). The germline V and J ends were trimmed by 0 bases and 10 bases, with 19 bases remaining between them. Full variable domain (outside the CDR3, taken from reference TRBV5-5 and TRBJ1-1): DAGVTQSPTHLIKTRGQQVTLRCSPISGHKSVSWYQQVLGQGPQFIFQYYEKEERGRGNFPDRFSARQFPNYSSELNVNALLLGDSALYLCASSLEGTGGSGAFFGQGTRLTVV.

The CDR3 coding sequence is TGTGCCACCAGCGGACAGGGCTATGGCTACACCTTC. Amino acids: CATSGQGYGYTF. The chain recombines TRBV24-1 with TRBJ1-2; TRBD1 aligns across 8 bases. Germline V gene data show CDR1 as KGHDR and CDR2 as SFDVKD. This CDR3 is built from 12 residues. Germline trimming cut 7 bases from V and 4 bases from J; bases unmatched to any gene: 1.

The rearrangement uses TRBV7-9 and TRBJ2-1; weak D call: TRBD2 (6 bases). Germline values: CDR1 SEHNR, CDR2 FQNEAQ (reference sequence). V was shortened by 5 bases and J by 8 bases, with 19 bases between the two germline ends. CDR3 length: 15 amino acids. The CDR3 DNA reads TGTGCCAGCAGCGGGGGGAGAAAGGAGTGGGATGAGCAGTTCTTC. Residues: CASSGGRKEWDEQFF.

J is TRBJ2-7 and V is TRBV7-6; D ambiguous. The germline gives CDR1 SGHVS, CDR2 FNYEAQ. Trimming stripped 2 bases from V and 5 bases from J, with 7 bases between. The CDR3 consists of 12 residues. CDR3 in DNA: TGTGCCAGCAGCTTAATGAAAAACGAGCAGTACTTC. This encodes CASSLMKNEQYF. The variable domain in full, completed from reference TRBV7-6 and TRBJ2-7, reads GAGVSQSPRYKVTKRGQDVALRCDPISGHVSLYWYRQALGQGPEFLTYFNYEAQQDKSGLPNDRFSAERPEGSISTLTIQRTEQRDSAMYRCASSLMKNEQYFGPGTRLTVT.

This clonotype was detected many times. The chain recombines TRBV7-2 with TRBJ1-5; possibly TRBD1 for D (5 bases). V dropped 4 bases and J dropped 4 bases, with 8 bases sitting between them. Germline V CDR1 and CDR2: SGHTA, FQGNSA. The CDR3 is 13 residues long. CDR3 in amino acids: CASSSQGNQPQHF. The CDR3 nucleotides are TGTGCCAGCAGCTCCCAGGGTAATCAGCCCCAGCATTTT.

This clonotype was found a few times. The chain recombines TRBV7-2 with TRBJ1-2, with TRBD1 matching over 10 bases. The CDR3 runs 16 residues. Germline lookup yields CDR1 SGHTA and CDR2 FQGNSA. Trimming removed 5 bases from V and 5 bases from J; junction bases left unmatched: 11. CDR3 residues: CASSGTGEEGAYGYTF. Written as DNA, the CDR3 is TGTGCCAGCAGCGGGACAGGGGAAGAAGGCGCTTATGGCTACACCTTC.

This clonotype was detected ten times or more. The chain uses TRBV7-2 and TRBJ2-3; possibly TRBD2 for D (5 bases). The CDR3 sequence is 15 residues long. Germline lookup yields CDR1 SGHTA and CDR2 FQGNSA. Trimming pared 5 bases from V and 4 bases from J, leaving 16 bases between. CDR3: CASSLVGIVPDTQYF. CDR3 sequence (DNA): TGTGCCAGCAGCCTAGTCGGGATTGTACCAGATACGCAGTATTTT.

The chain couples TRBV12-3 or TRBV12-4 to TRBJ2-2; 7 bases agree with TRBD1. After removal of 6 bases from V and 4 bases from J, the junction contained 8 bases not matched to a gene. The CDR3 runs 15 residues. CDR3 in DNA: TGTGCCAGCAGCCGGACAGGTCGTGGCACCGGGGAGCTGTTTTTT. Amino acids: CASSRTGRGTGELFF.